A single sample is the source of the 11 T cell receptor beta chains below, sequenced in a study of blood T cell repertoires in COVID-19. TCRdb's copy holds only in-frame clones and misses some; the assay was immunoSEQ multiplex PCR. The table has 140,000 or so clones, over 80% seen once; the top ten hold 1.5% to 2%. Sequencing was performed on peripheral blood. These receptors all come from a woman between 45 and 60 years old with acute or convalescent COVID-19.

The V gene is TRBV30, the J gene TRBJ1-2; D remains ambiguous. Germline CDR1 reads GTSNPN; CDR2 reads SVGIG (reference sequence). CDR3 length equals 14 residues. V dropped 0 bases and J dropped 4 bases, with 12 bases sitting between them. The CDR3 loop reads CAWSVPPVVYGYTF. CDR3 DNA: TGTGCCTGGAGTGTCCCCCCGGTCGTCTATGGCTACACCTTC.

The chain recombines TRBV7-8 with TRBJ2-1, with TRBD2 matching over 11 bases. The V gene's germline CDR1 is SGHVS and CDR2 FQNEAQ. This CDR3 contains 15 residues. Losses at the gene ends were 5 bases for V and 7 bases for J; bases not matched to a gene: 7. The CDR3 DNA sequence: TGTGCCAGCAGCAATAGCGGGGGGGTTATGAATGAGCAGTTCTTC. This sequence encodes CASSNSGGVMNEQFF.

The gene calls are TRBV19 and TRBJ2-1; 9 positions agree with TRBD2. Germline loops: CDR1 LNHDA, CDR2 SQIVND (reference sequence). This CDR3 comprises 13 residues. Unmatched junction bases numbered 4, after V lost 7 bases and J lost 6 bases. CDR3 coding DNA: TGTGCCAGTAAAGGGACTAGCTTCAATGAGCAGTTCTTC. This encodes CASKGTSFNEQFF.

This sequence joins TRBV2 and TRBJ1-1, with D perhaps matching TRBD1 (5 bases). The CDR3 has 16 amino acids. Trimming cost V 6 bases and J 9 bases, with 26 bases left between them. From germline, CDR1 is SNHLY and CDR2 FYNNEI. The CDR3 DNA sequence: TGTGCCAGCAGGTTGCAGGGTACCTTTCGGGTTGCAAAAGCTTTCTTT. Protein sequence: CASRLQGTFRVAKAFF.

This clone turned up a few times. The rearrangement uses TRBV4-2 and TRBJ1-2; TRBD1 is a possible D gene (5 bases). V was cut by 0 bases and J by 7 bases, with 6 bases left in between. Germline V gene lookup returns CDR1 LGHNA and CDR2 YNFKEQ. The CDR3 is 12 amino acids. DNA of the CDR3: TGTGCCAGCAGCCAAGAAAGGGGTGGCTACACCTTC. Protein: CASSQERGGYTF.

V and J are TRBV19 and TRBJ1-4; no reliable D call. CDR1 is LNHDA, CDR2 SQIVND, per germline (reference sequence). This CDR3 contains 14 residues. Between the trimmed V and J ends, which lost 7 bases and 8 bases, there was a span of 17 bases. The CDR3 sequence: CASTPTGMVEKLFF. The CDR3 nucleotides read TGTGCCAGTACCCCGACCGGGATGGTAGAAAAACTGTTTTTT. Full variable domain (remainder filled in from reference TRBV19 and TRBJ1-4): DGGITQSPKYLFRKEGQNVTLSCEQNLNHDAMYWYRQDPGQGLRLIYYSQIVNDFQKGDIAEGYSVSREKKESFPLTVTSAQKNPTAFYLCASTPTGMVEKLFFGSGTQLSVL.

In DNA, the CDR3 is TGTGCCAGCAGCTTACTTGGCTGGGCTCAGCCCCAGCATTTT. Translation gives CASSLLGWAQPQHF. The J gene is TRBJ1-5, the V gene TRBV7-6, with D uncertain. Trimming pared 2 bases from V and 6 bases from J, leaving 11 bases between. CDR3 length: 14 amino acids. Germline assignment: CDR1 SGHVS and CDR2 FNYEAQ. The full variable domain, rest sourced from reference TRBV7-6 and TRBJ1-5, is GAGVSQSPRYKVTKRGQDVALRCDPISGHVSLYWYRQALGQGPEFLTYFNYEAQQDKSGLPNDRFSAERPEGSISTLTIQRTEQRDSAMYRCASSLLGWAQPQHFGDGTRLSIL.

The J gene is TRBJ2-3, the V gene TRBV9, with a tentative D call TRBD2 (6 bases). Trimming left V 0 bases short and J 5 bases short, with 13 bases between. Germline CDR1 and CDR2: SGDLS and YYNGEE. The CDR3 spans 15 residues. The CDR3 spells CASSVGGAGGDTQYF. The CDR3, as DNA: TGTGCCAGCAGCGTAGGCGGGGCCGGGGGAGATACGCAGTATTTT. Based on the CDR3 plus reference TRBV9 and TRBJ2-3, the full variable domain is DSGVTQTPKHLITATGQRVTLRCSPRSGDLSVYWYQQSLDQGLQFLIQYYNGEERAKGNILERFSAQQFPDLHSELNLSSLELGDSALYFCASSVGGAGGDTQYFGPGTRLTVL.

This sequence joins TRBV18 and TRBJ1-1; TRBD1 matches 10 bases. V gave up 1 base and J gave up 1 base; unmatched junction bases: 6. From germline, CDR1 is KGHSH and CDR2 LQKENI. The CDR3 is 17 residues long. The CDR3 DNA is TGTGCCAGCTCACCACAGGGACAGGGGCTTTGGAACACTGAAGCTTTCTTT. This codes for CASSPQGQGLWNTEAFF.

The CDR3 DNA sequence: TGTGCCAGCAGCGGACAGCAAAACACTGGCTACACCTTC. As protein: CASSGQQNTGYTF. This chain links TRBV13 with TRBJ1-2, with D perhaps matching TRBD1 (6 bases). Deletions cut 5 bases from V and 7 bases from J, with 14 bases between. The CDR3 consists of 13 residues. The germline CDR1 and CDR2 sequences are PRHDT and FYEKMQ (reference sequence).

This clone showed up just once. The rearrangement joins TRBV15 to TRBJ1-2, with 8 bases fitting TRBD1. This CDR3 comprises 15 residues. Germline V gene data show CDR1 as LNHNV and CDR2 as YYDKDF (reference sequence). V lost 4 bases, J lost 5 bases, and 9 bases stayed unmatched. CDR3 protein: CATSKRTGREYGYTF. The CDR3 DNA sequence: TGTGCCACCAGCAAAAGGACAGGGAGGGAGTATGGCTACACCTTC.